This T cell receptor beta chain was captured by sequencing in a study of tumor-infiltrating lymphocytes in oesophageal squamous cell carcinoma (TCRdb year 2016). The CDR3, cysteine through phenylalanine, is 11 amino acids long. Only CDR3 DNA remains: 33 bases, in frame from the first base. The junction shows trimming of 7 bases on V and 8 bases on J, plus 11 bases between the germline ends. CDR1 and CDR2 (SGHTA, FQGNSA) derive from the germline V gene. Libraries were built with PCR. The sequencer was an Illumina HiSeq 2000. In-frame beta chains were kept once TCRdb had trimmed the public reads at Q25 with fastp and called clones with MiXCR. Every distinct CDR3 protein forms one entry, paired with its most common genes and DNA. The sample profile shows 9,500 to 15,000 distinct CDR3 sequences; around three fifths of them were found once. The biggest ten clones account for roughly 32% of the sample. This clonotype appeared a single time. This receptor's antigen is unknown. There are no base qualities to consult, and no much larger clone falls within one base. Weak support is all one read offers.

The rearranged segments are TRBV7-2 and TRBJ1-2, with the D gene call left open. The sequencing sample was made of esophageal tumor tissue. This receptor was identified in a female donor with esophageal squamous cell carcinoma. The CDR3 sequence is CASTLALGYTF. In nucleotide form, the sequence is TGTGCCAGCACACTCGCACTGGGCTACACCTTC. Extended through the reference TRBV7-2 and TRBJ1-2 proteins, this CDR3 yields the full variable domain: GAGVSQSPSNKVTEKGKDVELRCDPISGHTALYWYRQSLGQGLEFLIYFQGNSAPDKSGLPSDRFSAERTGGSVSTLTIQRTQQEDSAVYLCASTLALGYTFGSGTRLTVV.